This is a list of T cell receptor beta chains from one sample in a study of T-cell reconstitution after alpha-beta-depleted transplantation in children. MiXCR, run by TCRdb on the PCR reads, gives a single entry per CDR3 protein. The sample records fewer than 150,000 distinct CDR3 sequences, about 9.6% being singletons. The sample in question was PBMCs, mostly from graft donor cells, obtained 180 days after TCRalphabeta/CD19-depleted stem cell transplant. These receptors were obtained from a girl in the first two years of life who had a stem cell transplant for combined immunodeficiency, so the T cells may come from the graft donor. CDR3s include the opening cysteine and the closing phenylalanine or tryptophan. D genes are given only for firm matches. Some rows mark clone size as missing; the rest say once, few, many or name a class of expanded clone.

NA	TRBV29-1	TRBJ2-5	NA	CSVASQTQYF	TGCAGCGTTGCCTCGCAGACCCAGTACTTC
TRBD1	TRBV12-3/TRBV12-4	TRBJ2-5	many	CASSSPLQGYEETQYF	TGTGCCAGCAGTTCTCCACTACAGGGGTATGAGGAGACCCAGTACTTC
NA	TRBV29-1	TRBJ1-2	many	CSVGDEPENGYTF	TGCAGCGTTGGTGACGAACCCGAGAATGGCTACACCTTC
NA	TRBV5-1	TRBJ2-3	many	CASSFRGQSTDTQYF	TGCGCCAGCAGCTTTAGGGGCCAAAGCACAGATACGCAGTATTTT
TRBD1	TRBV20-1	TRBJ2-1	NA	CSARRPGGIDEQFF	TGCAGTGCTAGGCGGCCAGGGGGCATTGATGAGCAGTTCTTC
NA	TRBV6-2/TRBV6-3	TRBJ2-3	many	CAAGDGGPEDTQYF	TGTGCCGCCGGGGACGGGGGGCCGGAGGATACGCAGTATTTT
TRBD2	TRBV12-3/TRBV12-4	TRBJ2-3	many	CASIPGTSAATQYF	TGTGCCAGCATTCCCGGGACTAGCGCAGCTACGCAGTATTTT
NA	TRBV7-2	TRBJ2-3	NA	CASSSGPTGADTQYF	TGTGCCAGCAGCTCGGGACCGACTGGGGCAGATACGCAGTATTTT
NA	TRBV7-2	TRBJ2-7	few	CASSPDWVRWDEQYF	TGTGCCAGCAGCCCCGACTGGGTTCGATGGGACGAGCAGTACTTC
NA	TRBV20-1	TRBJ2-5	NA	CSVEEGGEETQYF	TGCAGTGTTGAAGAGGGGGGCGAGGAGACCCAGTACTTC
NA	TRBV29-1	TRBJ2-1	few	CSVGERNEQFF	TGCAGCGTTGGGGAGAGAAATGAGCAGTTCTTC
TRBD1	TRBV7-9	TRBJ2-7	NA	CASSLGQGHSYEQYF	TGTGCCAGCAGCTTGGGACAGGGGCACTCCTACGAGCAGTACTTC
NA	TRBV29-1	TRBJ2-4	few	CSAFTATGLAKNIQYF	TGCAGCGCCTTCACTGCTACAGGACTCGCCAAAAACATTCAGTACTTC
NA	TRBV20-1	TRBJ1-5	NA	CSARPRLSNSNQPQHF	TGCAGTGCTAGACCCCGACTGTCCAATAGCAATCAGCCCCAGCATTTT
NA	TRBV10-3	TRBJ2-6	few	CAIRGRRSGANVLTF	TGTGCCATCAGGGGGCGACGCTCTGGGGCCAACGTCCTGACTTTC
TRBD1	TRBV5-6	TRBJ2-4	NA	CASSRTRQGNNIQYF	TGTGCCAGCAGCCGTACCCGACAGGGCAACAACATTCAGTACTTC
NA	TRBV9	TRBJ1-6	NA	CASSVGADFYNSPLHF	TGTGCCAGCAGCGTAGGAGCCGACTTCTATAATTCACCCCTCCACTTT